A single sample gave rise to the 9 T cell receptor beta chains below, sequenced in a study of identical twins. TCRdb re-called the 5' RACE reads through MiXCR, storing one row per CDR3 protein. The table lists around 490,000 distinct CDR3 sequences, around 20% of them singletons, with approximately 0.48% in the top ten. The sample also formed part of further work on yellow fever vaccine responses in identical twins.

Sequenced: CD4+ T cells sorted from blood. These receptors were taken from a woman younger than 35 in good health.

The chain uses TRBV20-1 and TRBJ1-2, with TRBD1 as a possible D gene (5 bases). The CDR3 spans 13 residues. CDR1 DFQATT and CDR2 SNEGSKA come from the germline V gene (reference sequence). V lost 4 bases to trimming and J lost 6 bases, with 15 bases between them. The CDR3 loop reads CSATDGAVHGYTF. Here the CDR3 DNA reads TGCAGTGCTACTGACGGGGCTGTACATGGCTACACCTTC.

The V and J genes are TRBV18 and TRBJ2-7; weak D call: TRBD1 (9 bases). From germline, CDR1 is KGHSH and CDR2 LQKENI. V was clipped by 3 bases and J by 2 bases, with 26 bases between them. The CDR3 extends over 19 amino acids. Here the CDR3 DNA reads TGTGCCAGCTCACCCCCCGGGACAGGGTTGGCGGGAGGCGCCTACGAGCAGTACTTC. This codes for CASSPPGTGLAGGAYEQYF.

V usage is TRBV27 and J usage is TRBJ2-7, with 13 positions matching TRBD2. The CDR3 covers 16 residues. CDR1 and CDR2 from the germline V gene are MNHEY and SMNVEV (reference sequence). Trimming took 5 bases from V and 1 from J; bases not matched to a gene: 5. The CDR3 here is CASSPRTSGGSYEQYF. The CDR3 nucleotides are TGTGCCAGCAGTCCCAGGACTAGCGGGGGTTCCTACGAGCAGTACTTC.

This clonotype was observed a few times. The chain carries TRBV15 and TRBJ2-3; D might be TRBD2 (5 bases). V was cut by 3 bases and J by 4 bases, with 14 bases left in between. The CDR3 runs to 15 residues. CDR1 and CDR2 (germline): LNHNV, YYDKDF (reference sequence). This CDR3 is CATSSWTVGADTQYF. For the CDR3, the DNA is TGTGCCACCAGCAGCTGGACGGTCGGGGCAGATACGCAGTATTTT.

This chain's CDR3 is CASISRGSETQYF. In DNA form, the CDR3 reads TGTGCCAGCATTTCGCGGGGGTCGGAGACCCAGTACTTC. The V and J genes are TRBV12-3 or TRBV12-4 and TRBJ2-5; TRBD2 matches at 7 bases. Germline trimming cut 7 bases from V and 5 bases from J; bases unmatched to any gene: 7. This CDR3 is 13 amino acids long.

This chain connects TRBV12-3 or TRBV12-4 to TRBJ2-1; the D is unclear. Trimming left V 2 bases short and J 9 bases short, with 5 bases between. The CDR3 totals 11 residues. The CDR3 here is CASSLSTEQFF. CDR3 coding DNA: TGTGCCAGCAGTTTATCTACTGAGCAGTTCTTC.

This clonotype was found a few times. This chain connects TRBV6-1 to TRBJ2-1; D gene ambiguous. Germline loops: CDR1 MNHNS, CDR2 SASEGT. The CDR3 contains 12 residues. Trimming took off 3 bases at V and 6 bases at J, with 6 bases between the two ends. This CDR3 reads CASSDFINEQFF. The CDR3 nucleotides read TGTGCCAGCAGTGATTTTATCAATGAGCAGTTCTTC.

The gene calls are TRBV28 and TRBJ2-3, with D perhaps given as TRBD1 or TRBD2 (6 bases each). Per the germline V gene, CDR1 is MDHEN and CDR2 is SYDVKM. V shed 7 bases and J shed 4 bases, with 30 bases lying between them. The CDR3 extends over 19 amino acids. The CDR3 loop is CASIPRGPGHNWEADTQYF. The CDR3, as DNA: TGTGCCAGCATTCCCAGGGGCCCGGGACATAATTGGGAGGCAGATACGCAGTATTTT.

The chain combines TRBV6-1 with TRBJ2-2; 7 nucleotides agree with TRBD2. The CDR3 extends over 15 amino acids. In germline, CDR1 is MNHNS, CDR2 SASEGT. The V and J ends lost 5 bases and 3 bases, in that order; junction bases with no gene match: 6. Written as DNA, the CDR3 is TGTGCCAGCAGTCCGGGCGGGGGATACACCGGGGAGCTGTTTTTT. Encoded protein: CASSPGGGYTGELFF.